This T cell receptor beta chain was observed in a study of STAT5B mutations in CD4+ large granular lymphocyte leukemia. Study overall: The CDR3 'QG' motif was associated with a particular HLA allele among healthy donors.

This clone was found a few times. The CDR3 length is 14 residues. V dropped 3 bases and J dropped 0 bases, with 10 bases sitting between them. CDR1 SQVTM and CDR2 ANQGSEA come from the germline V gene. Sequencing was at survey level. Repertoires were generated with immunoSEQ multiplex PCR, while TCRdb's copy carries only in-frame clones and drops some. Among approximately 30,000 clones listed, 85% to 90% were seen once. The chain employs TRBV29-1 and TRBJ2-3; D is undetermined. The TCR sequence derives from a human donor in good health. The sample was CD4+ T cells from blood buffy coats. CDR3 sequence (DNA): TGCAGCGTTGATCGTCCGACTAGCACAGATACGCAGTATTTT. This codes for CSVDRPTSTDTQYF.